This TCR beta chain originates from a study of beta chain features in type 1 diabetes. On the study more broadly: Cells sorted and examined across all samples totaled 85 million to 110 million. Findings and limits, study-wide: Shortening of TCRB CDR3s, moderate but significant, appeared in all four CD4+ subsets of Type 1 diabetes patients. Naive, central memory and regulatory TCRB repertoires appeared more similar among patients than healthy donors.

Expressed TCRB transcripts were sequenced because the entire RNA isolate underwent reverse transcription. Naive, central memory and regulatory T cell samples yielded about 3.57 million reads on average. Measured with immunoSEQ multiplex PCR; TCRdb has only the in-frame clones, and not every one. The repertoire has about 41,000 clones, around 63% of them found once; the top ten carry about 1.7%. This CDR3 is 17 amino acids long. Germline V CDR1 and CDR2: SGHRS, YFSETQ. Trimming at V came to 2 bases and at J to 1 base, leaving 10 bases not matched to a gene. Worth noting for this clone: Antigen specificity is unknown.

This sequence was found in a man aged 25-40 years with type 1 diabetes. Some clones in this sample may be carry-over from other donors' samples. This rearrangement joins TRBV5-1 to TRBJ1-1; 8 bases fit TRBD1. The sequencing input was Tregs from blood. Here the CDR3 DNA reads TGCGCCAGCAGCTTTATACCCTCCGGGACAGGGAACACTGAAGCTTTCTTT. This gives the protein CASSFIPSGTGNTEAFF.